Reported below is one T cell receptor beta chain. Its antigen remains unidentified. Libraries were prepared by immunoSEQ multiplex PCR; TCRdb keeps only in-frame clonotypes and omits some of them. The sample yields about 28,000 clones, around four fifths seen once. The germline V gene has CDR1 SNHLY and CDR2 FYNNEI. This CDR3 contains 10 residues. The V end was cut by 7 bases, the J end by 7 bases, with 5 bases between. This specimen comes from a study of OX40 agonist ivuxolimab in advanced cancers. The wider study: Patients undergoing dose escalation presented with hepatocellular carcinoma, melanoma, renal cell or head and neck cancer. Partial responses occurred in Three dose-escalation patients, one with hepatocellular carcinoma and two with cutaneous melanoma.

Findings and caveats of the study: Among the nonresponders, some also had low normalized T-cell clonal expansion. By week 6 at 0.1 to 3.0 mg/kg, blood CD4+ and CD8+ T cells had expanded clonally.

This sequence originates from an adult with an advanced solid tumor such as melanoma, head and neck, liver or kidney cancer. The specimen comprised CD4+ or CD8+ T cells sorted from blood, sampled in a trial of the OX40 agonist ivuxolimab. This chain connects TRBV2 to TRBJ2-1; no clear D. The CDR3 DNA is TGTGCCAGCACGACAAATGAGCAGTTCTTC. The encoded protein is CASTTNEQFF. The whole variable domain, filled in from reference TRBV2 and TRBJ2-1, reads EPEVTQTPSHQVTQMGQEVILRCVPISNHLYFYWYRQILGQKVEFLVSFYNNEISEKSEIFDDQFSVERPDGSNFTLKIRSTKLEDSAMYFCASTTNEQFFGPGTRLTVL.